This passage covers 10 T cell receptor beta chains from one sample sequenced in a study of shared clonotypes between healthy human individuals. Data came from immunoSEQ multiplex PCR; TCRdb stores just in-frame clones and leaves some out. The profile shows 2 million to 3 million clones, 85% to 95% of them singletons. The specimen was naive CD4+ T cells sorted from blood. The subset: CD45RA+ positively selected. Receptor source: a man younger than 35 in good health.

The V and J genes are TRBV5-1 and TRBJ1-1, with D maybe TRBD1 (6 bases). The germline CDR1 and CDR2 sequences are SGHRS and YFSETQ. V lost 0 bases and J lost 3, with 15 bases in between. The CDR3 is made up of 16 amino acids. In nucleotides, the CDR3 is TGCGCCAGCAGCTTGGTCCCAGGGGTTTGGGACACTGAAGCTTTCTTT. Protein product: CASSLVPGVWDTEAFF.

CDR3 in amino acids: CASSLQERASTEAFF. In DNA form, the CDR3 reads TGTGCCAGCAGTTTACAAGAGAGGGCGAGCACTGAAGCTTTCTTT. J is TRBJ1-1 and V is TRBV28; D unresolved. CDR3 length: 15 amino acids. V lost 2 bases to trimming and J lost 4 bases, with 14 bases between them. Germline V gene sequence: CDR1 MDHEN, CDR2 SYDVKM.

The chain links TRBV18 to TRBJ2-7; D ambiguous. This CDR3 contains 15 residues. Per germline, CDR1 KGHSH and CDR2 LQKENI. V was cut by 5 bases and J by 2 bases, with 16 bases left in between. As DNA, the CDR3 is TGTGCCAGCTCAAGTCCGGGCCGAGGTACCTACGAGCAGTACTTC. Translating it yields CASSSPGRGTYEQYF.

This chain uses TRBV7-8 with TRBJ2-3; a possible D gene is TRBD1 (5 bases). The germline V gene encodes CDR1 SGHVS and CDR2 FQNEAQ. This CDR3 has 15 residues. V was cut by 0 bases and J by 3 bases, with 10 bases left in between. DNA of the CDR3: TGTGCCAGCAGCTTAGCGCAGGGTGGAACAGATACGCAGTATTTT. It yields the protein CASSLAQGGTDTQYF.

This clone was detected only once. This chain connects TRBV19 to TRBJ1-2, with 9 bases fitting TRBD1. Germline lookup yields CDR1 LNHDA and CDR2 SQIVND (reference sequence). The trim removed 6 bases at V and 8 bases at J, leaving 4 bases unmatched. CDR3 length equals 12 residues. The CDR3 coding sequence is TGTGCCAGTAGGAGGACAGGGGAGGGCTACACCTTC. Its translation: CASRRTGEGYTF.

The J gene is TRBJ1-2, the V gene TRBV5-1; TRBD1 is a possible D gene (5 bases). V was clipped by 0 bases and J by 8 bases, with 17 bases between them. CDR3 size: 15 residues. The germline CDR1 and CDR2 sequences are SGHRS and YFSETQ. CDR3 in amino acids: CASSLEQGPGRGYTF. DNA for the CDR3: TGCGCCAGCAGCTTGGAGCAGGGACCAGGTAGAGGCTACACCTTC.

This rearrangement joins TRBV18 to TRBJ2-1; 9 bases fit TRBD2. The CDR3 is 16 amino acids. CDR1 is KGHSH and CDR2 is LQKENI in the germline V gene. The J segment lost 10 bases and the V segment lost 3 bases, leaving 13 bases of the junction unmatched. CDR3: CASSPLGVAGDPEQFF. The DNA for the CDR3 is TGTGCCAGCTCACCTCTAGGGGTAGCGGGGGACCCCGAGCAGTTCTTC.

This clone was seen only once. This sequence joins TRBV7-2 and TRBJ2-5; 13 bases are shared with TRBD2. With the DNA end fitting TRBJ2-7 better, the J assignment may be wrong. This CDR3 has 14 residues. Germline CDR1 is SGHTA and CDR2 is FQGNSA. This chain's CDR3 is CASRTTSGRVEQYF. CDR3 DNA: TGTGCCAGCAGGACAACTAGCGGGAGGGTCGAGCAGTACTTC.

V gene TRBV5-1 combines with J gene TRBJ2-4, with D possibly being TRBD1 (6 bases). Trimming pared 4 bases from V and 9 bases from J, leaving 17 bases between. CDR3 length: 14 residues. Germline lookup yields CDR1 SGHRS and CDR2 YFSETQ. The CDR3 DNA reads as TGCGCCAGCAGCCTCCACAGGGCCGCGGGCATTCAGTACTTC. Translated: CASSLHRAAGIQYF.

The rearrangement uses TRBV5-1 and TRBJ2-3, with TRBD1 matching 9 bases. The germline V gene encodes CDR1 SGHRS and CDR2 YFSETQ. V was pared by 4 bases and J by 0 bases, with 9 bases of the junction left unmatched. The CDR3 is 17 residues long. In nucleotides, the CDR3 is TGCGCCAGCAGCCGGGGGGACAGGGATCCTAGCACAGATACGCAGTATTTT. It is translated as CASSRGDRDPSTDTQYF.